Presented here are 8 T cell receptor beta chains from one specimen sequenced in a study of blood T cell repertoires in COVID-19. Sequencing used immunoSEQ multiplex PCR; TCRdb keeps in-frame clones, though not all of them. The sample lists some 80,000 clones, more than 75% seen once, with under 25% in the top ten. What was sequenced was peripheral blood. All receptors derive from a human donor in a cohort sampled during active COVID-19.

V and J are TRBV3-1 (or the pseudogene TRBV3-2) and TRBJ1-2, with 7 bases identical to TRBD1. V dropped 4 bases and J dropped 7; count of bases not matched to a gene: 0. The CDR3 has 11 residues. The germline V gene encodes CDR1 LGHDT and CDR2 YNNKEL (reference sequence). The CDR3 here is CASSRQGGYTF. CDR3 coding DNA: TGTGCCAGCAGCCGACAGGGTGGCTACACCTTC.

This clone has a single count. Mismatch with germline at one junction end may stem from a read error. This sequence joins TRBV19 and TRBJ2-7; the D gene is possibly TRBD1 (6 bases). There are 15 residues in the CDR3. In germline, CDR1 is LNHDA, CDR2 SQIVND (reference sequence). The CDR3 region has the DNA TGTGCCGGTAGTTCCAAACAGGGTCAAGCCTACGAGCAGTACTTC. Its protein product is CAGSSKQGQAYEQYF. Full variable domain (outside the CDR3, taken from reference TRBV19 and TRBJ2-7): DGGITQSPKYLFRKEGQNVTLSCEQNLNHDAMYWYRQDPGQGLRLIYYSQIVNDFQKGDIAEGYSVSREKKESFPLTVTSAQKNPTAFYLCAGSSKQGQAYEQYFGPGTRLTVT.

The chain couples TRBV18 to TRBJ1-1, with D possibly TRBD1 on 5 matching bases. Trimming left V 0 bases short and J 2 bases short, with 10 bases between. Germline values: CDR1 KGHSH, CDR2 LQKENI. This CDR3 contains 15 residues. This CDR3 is CASSPPSTVNTEAFF. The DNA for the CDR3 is TGTGCCAGCTCACCACCCTCGACAGTAAACACTGAAGCTTTCTTT.

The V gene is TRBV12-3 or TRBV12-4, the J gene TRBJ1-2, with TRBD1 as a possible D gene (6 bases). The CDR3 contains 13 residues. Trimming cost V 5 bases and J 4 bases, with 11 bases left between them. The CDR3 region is CASSHRAFYGYTF. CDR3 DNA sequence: TGTGCCAGCAGTCACAGGGCCTTCTATGGCTACACCTTC.

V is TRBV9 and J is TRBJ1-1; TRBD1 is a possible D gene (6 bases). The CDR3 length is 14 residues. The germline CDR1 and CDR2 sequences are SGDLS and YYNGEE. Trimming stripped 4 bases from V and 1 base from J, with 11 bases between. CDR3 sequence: CASSPSTGNTEAFF. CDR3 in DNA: TGTGCCAGCAGCCCCTCGACAGGGAACACTGAAGCTTTCTTT.

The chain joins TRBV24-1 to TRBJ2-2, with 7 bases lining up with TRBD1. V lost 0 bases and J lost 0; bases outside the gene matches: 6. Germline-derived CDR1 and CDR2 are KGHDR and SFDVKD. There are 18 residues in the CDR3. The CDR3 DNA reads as TGTGCCACCAGTGATTTGAAAGGGGGCCCCACGAACACCGGGGAGCTGTTTTTT. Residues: CATSDLKGGPTNTGELFF.

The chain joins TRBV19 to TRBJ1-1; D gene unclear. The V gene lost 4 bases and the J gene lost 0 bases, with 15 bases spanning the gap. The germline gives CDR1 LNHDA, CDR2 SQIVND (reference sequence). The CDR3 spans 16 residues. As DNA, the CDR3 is TGTGCCAGTAGTACAGCCCAACAGACCTTGAACACTGAAGCTTTCTTT. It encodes CASSTAQQTLNTEAFF.

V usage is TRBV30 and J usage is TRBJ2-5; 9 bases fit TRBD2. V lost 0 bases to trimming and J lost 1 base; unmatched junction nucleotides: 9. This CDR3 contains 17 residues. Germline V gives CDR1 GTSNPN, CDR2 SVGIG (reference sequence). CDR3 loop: CAWSVGGLAGPQETQYF. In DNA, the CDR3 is TGTGCCTGGAGTGTGGGGGGACTAGCCGGACCCCAAGAGACCCAGTACTTC.